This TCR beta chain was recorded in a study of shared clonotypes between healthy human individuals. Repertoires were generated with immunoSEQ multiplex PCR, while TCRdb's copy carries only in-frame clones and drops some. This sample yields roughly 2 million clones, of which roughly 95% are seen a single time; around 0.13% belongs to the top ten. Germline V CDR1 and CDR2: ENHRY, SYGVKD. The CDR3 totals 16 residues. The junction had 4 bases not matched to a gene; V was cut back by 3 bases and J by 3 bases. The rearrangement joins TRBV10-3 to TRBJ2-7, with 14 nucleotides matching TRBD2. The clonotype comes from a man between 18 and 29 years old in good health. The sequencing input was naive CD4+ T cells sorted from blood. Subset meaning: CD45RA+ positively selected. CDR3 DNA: TGTGCCATCAGTGATCCGGGACTAGCGGGAGACTACGAGCAGTACTTC. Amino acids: CAISDPGLAGDYEQYF.